These 24 T cell receptor beta chains originate from one sample sequenced in a study of T cell repertoires in cytomegalovirus infection. TCRdb recomputed calls from the reads with MiXCR, one row per CDR3 protein. The data show roughly 720,000 distinct CDR3 sequences, about 40% seen once. Sequences were obtained from PBMCs. These receptors all stem from a human donor in good health (CMV status not recorded). Some clones in this sample may be carry-over from other donors' samples.

This clonotype was seen only a few times. V and J are TRBV6-6 and TRBJ1-2; D is undetermined. Germline assignment: CDR1 MNHNY and CDR2 SVGAGI (reference sequence). There are 16 residues in the CDR3. Trimming cost V 0 bases and J 8 bases, with 19 bases left between them. CDR3 coding DNA: TGTGCCAGCAGTTACTCGTCCGGGCCCGGAGGAGGAGGCTACACCTTC. Amino acids: CASSYSSGPGGGGYTF.

As regards this clonotype: A read error may produce the germline difference seen at one junction end. The chain combines TRBV19 with TRBJ2-4; D is ambiguous. Germline values: CDR1 LNHDA, CDR2 SQIVND (reference sequence). The CDR3 has 15 amino acids. DNA of the CDR3: TGTACCAGTAGTCCCCCTTGGGCTTCCAAAAACATTCAGTACTTC. This gives the protein CTSSPPWASKNIQYF.

This clonotype was seen a few times. This chain links TRBV6-6 with TRBJ2-5; 10 bases agree with TRBD2. There are 16 residues in the CDR3. The germline V gene encodes CDR1 MNHNY and CDR2 SVGAGI (reference sequence). The V and J ends lost 6 bases and 2 bases, in that order; junction bases with no gene match: 9. CDR3 nucleotide sequence: TGTGCCAGCAGATTAGCGGGGGGTTTCCTTCAAGAGACCCAGTACTTC. It encodes CASRLAGGFLQETQYF.

This clonotype has just a few counts. The V call is TRBV15, the J call TRBJ1-2, with a tentative D call TRBD1 (5 bases). V was shortened by 3 bases and J by 2 bases, with 16 bases between the two germline ends. Germline lookup yields CDR1 LNHNV and CDR2 YYDKDF (reference sequence). This CDR3 comprises 16 residues. DNA for the CDR3: TGTGCCACCAGCAGCCCTCGGGGGGGAGCGAACTATGGCTACACCTTC. Its protein is CATSSPRGGANYGYTF.

V gene TRBV6-6 combines with J gene TRBJ1-6; TRBD1 might be the D (6 bases). The ends were cut back, 5 bases at V and 10 bases at J, with 12 bases in the middle. Germline CDR1 reads MNHNY; CDR2 reads SVGAGI (reference sequence). The CDR3 sequence is 13 residues long. Written as DNA, the CDR3 is TGTGCCAGCAGTGCGGGACAAACGTCACCCCTCCACTTT. Protein sequence: CASSAGQTSPLHF.

The chain has TRBV6-5 and TRBJ2-7; D possibly corresponds to TRBD1 (6 bases). Germline-derived CDR1 and CDR2 are MNHEY and SVGAGI. Trimming shortened V by 0 bases and J by 6 bases, and 12 bases separated the two germline ends. CDR3 length: 14 residues. CDR3 sequence: CASSYSYRVGEQYF. The CDR3 nucleotides are TGTGCCAGCAGTTACTCGTACAGGGTAGGCGAGCAGTACTTC.

CDR3 region: CSVGGYSNQPQHF. The CDR3 DNA reads as TGCAGTGTCGGGGGGTATAGCAATCAGCCCCAGCATTTT. V usage is TRBV20-1 and J usage is TRBJ1-5, with D maybe TRBD1 (5 bases). Trimming left V 7 bases short and J 0 bases short, with 10 bases between. The CDR3 contains 13 residues. Per the germline V gene, CDR1 is DFQATT and CDR2 is SNEGSKA (reference sequence).

The rearrangement uses TRBV11-1 and TRBJ2-1; no definite D call. This CDR3 spans 12 amino acids. V was trimmed by 5 bases and J by 9 bases, leaving 11 bases between them. Germline V gives CDR1 SGHAT, CDR2 FQDESV (reference sequence). CDR3 coding DNA: TGTGCCAGCAGCCGCTACAATGGTGAGCAGTTCTTC. Its protein product is CASSRYNGEQFF.

The count of this clonotype is one. The chain combines TRBV27 with TRBJ2-2; D gene unclear. V lost 2 bases to trimming and J lost 0 bases, with 10 bases between them. The CDR3 runs 16 residues. Germline V gene lookup returns CDR1 MNHEY and CDR2 SMNVEV (reference sequence). CDR3: CASSLMPAPNTGELFF. For the CDR3, the DNA is TGTGCCAGCAGTTTAATGCCAGCGCCGAACACCGGGGAGCTGTTTTTT.

V and J are TRBV25-1 and TRBJ2-4; D might be TRBD1 (6 bases). The CDR3 is 16 residues long. Between the trimmed V and J ends, which lost 5 bases and 0 bases, there was a span of 14 bases. Looked up from germline, CDR1 is MGHDK and CDR2 is SYGVNS. CDR3 protein: CASSSTGMVAKNIQYF. The CDR3 nucleotides read TGTGCCAGCAGTTCTACAGGGATGGTAGCCAAAAACATTCAGTACTTC.

The genes are TRBV11-1 and TRBJ2-7; possibly TRBD1 for D (5 bases). The CDR3 sequence is 12 residues long. Germline CDR1 reads SGHAT; CDR2 reads FQDESV (reference sequence). V was trimmed by 5 bases and J by 7 bases, leaving 12 bases between them. CDR3 region: CASSPGNLEQYF. CDR3 sequence (DNA): TGTGCCAGCAGCCCAGGGAATTTGGAGCAGTACTTC.

This clonotype occurred a few times. The chain is built from TRBV7-9 and TRBJ2-7; 9 nucleotides line up with TRBD1. J gave up 2 bases and V 10 bases, and 15 bases lay outside the gene matches. The CDR3 consists of 16 residues. The germline V gene encodes CDR1 SEHNR and CDR2 FQNEAQ (reference sequence). This CDR3 is CATSTSGQGKPYEQYF. In DNA form, the CDR3 reads TGTGCCACCTCAACTTCGGGACAGGGAAAACCCTACGAGCAGTACTTC.

Only a few counts were recorded for this clonotype. The gene calls are TRBV12-3 or TRBV12-4 and TRBJ2-3; 7 bases are shared with TRBD1. This CDR3 region has 13 residues. The V gene end was trimmed by 5 bases and the J gene end by 7 bases; junction bases not matched to a gene: 6. CDR3: CASSGRGQHTQYF. CDR3 nucleotide sequence: TGTGCCAGCAGTGGCCGGGGACAGCATACGCAGTATTTT.

This clonotype appeared a few times. The chain couples TRBV11-3 to TRBJ1-5; 10 bases line up with TRBD1. The CDR3 runs to 20 residues. Germline CDR1 reads SGHNT; CDR2 reads YENEEA. J lost 0 bases, V lost 3 bases, and 14 bases had no gene match. The CDR3 loop is CASSLPPDRGTEYSNQPQHF. The DNA for the CDR3 is TGTGCCAGCAGCTTGCCCCCGGACAGGGGGACCGAGTATAGCAATCAGCCCCAGCATTTT.

This clonotype was observed many times. The chain couples TRBV7-6 to TRBJ1-4; D is perhaps TRBD1 (6 bases). The CDR3 consists of 13 residues. Germline CDR1 SGHVS, CDR2 FNYEAQ. V lost 10 bases to trimming and J lost 6 bases, with 15 bases between them. The CDR3 DNA reads as TGTGCCACCACAAGGGGGAACGATGAAAAACTGTTTTTT. Translation: CATTRGNDEKLFF.

The chain uses TRBV27 and TRBJ2-3; 9 bases agree with TRBD2. V lost 5 bases, J lost 2 bases, and 8 bases stayed unmatched. CDR3 length: 16 amino acids. The germline CDR1 and CDR2 sequences are MNHEY and SMNVEV (reference sequence). In nucleotides, the CDR3 is TGTGCCAGCAGTCCGCGACTAGCGGTTAACACAGATACGCAGTATTTT. Translating gives CASSPRLAVNTDTQYF.

This clonotype came up many times. The V call is TRBV7-8, the J call TRBJ1-5, with D possibly matching TRBD1 (6 bases). Trimming took 0 bases from V and 4 from J, leaving 10 bases between them. Germline V CDR1 and CDR2: SGHVS, FQNEAQ. The CDR3 has 15 residues. The CDR3: CASSLAITGNQPQHF. CDR3 coding DNA: TGTGCCAGCAGCTTAGCGATAACAGGGAATCAGCCCCAGCATTTT.

The CDR3 is CASRLAFRGAAGNEQFF. For the CDR3, the DNA is TGTGCCAGCAGACTTGCGTTCCGGGGGGCCGCAGGCAATGAGCAGTTCTTC. This sequence joins TRBV27 and TRBJ2-1; TRBD2 is a possible D gene (7 bases). V lost 6 bases, J lost 6 bases, and 24 bases lay in between. CDR1 and CDR2 (germline): MNHEY, SMNVEV (reference sequence). CDR3 size: 17 residues.

The rearrangement links TRBV5-5 to TRBJ2-4; 11 bases align to TRBD2. J was trimmed by 8 bases and V by 3 bases; bases with no gene match: 7. The CDR3 spans 15 residues. Looked up from germline, CDR1 is SGHKS and CDR2 is YYEKEE (reference sequence). CDR3 DNA sequence: TGTGCCAGCAGCTCGACGACTAGCGGGGCAGACATTCAGTACTTC. It specifies CASSSTTSGADIQYF.

The V and J genes are TRBV6-5 and TRBJ1-3, with unresolved D. This CDR3 region has 14 residues. With 5 bases removed from V and 8 bases from J, the gap between germline ends came to 16 bases. Germline loops: CDR1 MNHEY, CDR2 SVGAGI. CDR3 in DNA: TGTGCCAGCAGTCAAGCCCGCCGTAGGGACACCATATATTTT. It codes for CASSQARRRDTIYF.

This clonotype was seen only a few times. V and J are TRBV6-5 and TRBJ2-5; 7 positions agree with TRBD2. J was trimmed by 2 bases and V by 3 bases; bases with no gene match: 9. CDR3 length: 16 residues. CDR1 and CDR2 (germline): MNHEY, SVGAGI. The CDR3, as DNA: TGTGCCAGCAGTTATTGGGCTAGCGGAACACAAGAGACCCAGTACTTC. It is translated as CASSYWASGTQETQYF.

This clonotype was seen more than once but under ten times. The chain joins TRBV6-6 to TRBJ2-3; D gene uncertain. The CDR3 extends over 14 amino acids. The V gene's germline CDR1 is MNHNY and CDR2 SVGAGI (reference sequence). Trimming stripped 5 bases from V and 6 bases from J, with 15 bases between. In nucleotides, the CDR3 is TGTGCCAGCAGTCCCCTACAGAGACGTGATACGCAGTATTTT. This gives the protein CASSPLQRRDTQYF.

The chain couples TRBV7-9 to TRBJ2-7; 7 bases are a match to TRBD1. The CDR3 runs 15 residues. V lost 6 bases, J lost 5 bases, and 13 bases stayed unmatched. CDR1 is SEHNR, CDR2 FQNEAQ, per germline (reference sequence). For the CDR3, the DNA is TGTGCCAGCAGGAGGACCGGGACAGTTAACCACGAGCAGTACTTC. It codes for CASRRTGTVNHEQYF.

This chain joins TRBV9 and TRBJ1-1; D unresolved. CDR3 length equals 14 residues. V lost 0 bases to trimming and J lost 1 base, with 7 bases between them. CDR1 and CDR2 from the germline V gene are SGDLS and YYNGEE. The CDR3 DNA is TGTGCCAGCAGCGTAGTGGACGCGAACACTGAAGCTTTCTTT. Protein: CASSVVDANTEAFF.